Included here is one T cell receptor (beta chain) sequence, with context. Its target is not known. Sequencing used immunoSEQ multiplex PCR; TCRdb keeps in-frame clones, though not all of them. The data contain roughly 130,000 clones, about nine tenths of them singletons. The data originate from a study of cytomegalovirus exposure and HLA in healthy donors. In the study overall: The approximately 130 validation repertoires were reported in a later analysis to have been generated on the same platform as the approximately 700 first-cohort repertoires.

The donors formed part of the roughly 120-subject validation cohort, distinct from the roughly 620-subject first cohort. Germline V gives CDR1 SGHTS, CDR2 YDEGEE. This CDR3 contains 15 residues. Trimming took off 3 bases at V and 4 bases at J, with 11 bases between the two ends. Study outcomes and limitations: Most TCR sequences proved rare, with some public TCRs found in many donors. With high specificity and sensitivity, the classifier reportedly diagnosed cytomegalovirus status.

This sequence joins TRBV5-8 and TRBJ1-6; D unresolved. Sequencing was carried out using PBMCs. The receptor was derived from a woman between 25 and 40 years old in good health and CMV-seropositive. The CDR3 loop is CASSSGKEYNSPLHF. CDR3 DNA sequence: TGTGCCAGCAGCTCCGGGAAAGAGTATAATTCACCCCTCCACTTT.